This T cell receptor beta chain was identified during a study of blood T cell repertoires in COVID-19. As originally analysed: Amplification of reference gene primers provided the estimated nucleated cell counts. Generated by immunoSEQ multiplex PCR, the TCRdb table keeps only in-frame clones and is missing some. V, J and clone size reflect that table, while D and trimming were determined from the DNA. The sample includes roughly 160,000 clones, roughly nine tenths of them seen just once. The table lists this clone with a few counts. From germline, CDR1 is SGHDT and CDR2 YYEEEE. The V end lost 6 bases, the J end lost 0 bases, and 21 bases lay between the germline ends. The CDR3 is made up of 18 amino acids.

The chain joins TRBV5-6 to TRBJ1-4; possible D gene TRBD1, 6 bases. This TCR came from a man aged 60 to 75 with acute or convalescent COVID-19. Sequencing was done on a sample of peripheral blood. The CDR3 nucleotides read TGTGCCAGCACCCCCCTTAATACAGGGTCCTCAACTAATGAAAAACTGTTTTTT. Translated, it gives CASTPLNTGSSTNEKLFF.